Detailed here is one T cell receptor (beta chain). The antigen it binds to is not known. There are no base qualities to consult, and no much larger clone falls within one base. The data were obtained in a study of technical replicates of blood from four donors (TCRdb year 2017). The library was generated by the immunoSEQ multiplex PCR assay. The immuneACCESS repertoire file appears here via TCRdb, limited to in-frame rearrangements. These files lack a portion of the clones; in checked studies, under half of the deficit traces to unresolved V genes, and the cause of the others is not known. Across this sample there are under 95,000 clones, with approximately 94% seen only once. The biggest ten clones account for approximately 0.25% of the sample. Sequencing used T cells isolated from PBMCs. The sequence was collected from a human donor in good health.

The CDR3 in this case is CASNFGQGDTGELFF. The nucleotide sequence reads TGCGCCAGCAACTTCGGGCAGGGGGACACCGGGGAGCTGTTTTTT. Here the chain combines TRBV5-1 and TRBJ2-2; a stretch of 7 junction bases matches TRBD1. For this chain, trimming is 6 bases at the V end and 3 bases at the J end, and the number of junction bases without a gene match is 8. The CDR3, from cysteine to phenylalanine, totals 15 residues. The CDR3 DNA has 45 bases and is translated from base 1. Reading the germline V gene gives CDR1 SGHRS and CDR2 YFSETQ. The full variable domain, with segments outside the CDR3 supplied by the reference TRBV5-1 and TRBJ2-2 proteins, appears as KAGVTQTPRYLIKTRGQQVTLSCSPISGHRSVSWYQQTPGQGLQFLFEYFSETQRNKGNFPGRFSGRQFSNSRSEMNVSTLELGDSALYLCASNFGQGDTGELFFGEGSRLTVL.